This passage covers 12 T cell receptor beta chains from one sample sequenced in a study of breast tumors, draining lymph nodes, adjacent tissues. TCRdb passed the multiplex PCR reads through MiXCR, listing each CDR3 protein once. Of roughly 70,000 distinct CDR3 sequences detected, around two fifths appear once; the ten largest clones hold 8.4%. Material for sequencing was breast tumor tissue. The receptors were sampled from a female donor with breast cancer. Some clones in this sample may be carry-over from other donors' samples.

V and J are TRBV5-4 and TRBJ2-6; D call uncertain. The V end was cut by 0 bases, the J end by 0 bases, with 7 bases between. CDR1 and CDR2 from the germline V gene are SGHNT and YYREEE (reference sequence). The CDR3 runs to 16 residues. CDR3 sequence (DNA): TGTGCCAGCAGCTTGGTGGCGTTCTCTGGGGCCAACGTCCTGACTTTC. Protein sequence: CASSLVAFSGANVLTF.

This clonotype appeared many times. CDR3 coding DNA: TGTGCCAGCAGCCAAGAAGGGTTGGGCTACACCTTC. As protein: CASSQEGLGYTF. The genes are TRBV14 and TRBJ1-2; D unclear. Trimming removed 0 bases from V and 8 bases from J, with 7 bases in between. This CDR3 contains 12 residues. CDR1 SGHDN and CDR2 FVKESK come from the germline V gene.

By share, this clonotype ranks as medium-sized. This chain links TRBV7-6 with TRBJ1-6, with D perhaps TRBD1 (6 bases). Trimming pared 1 base from V and 7 bases from J, leaving 14 bases between. Germline assignment: CDR1 SGHVS and CDR2 FNYEAQ. This CDR3 is 16 amino acids long. CDR3 DNA sequence: TGTGCCAGCAGCTTAGAAGCGGGACACCGGAATTCACCCCTCCACTTT. Its translation: CASSLEAGHRNSPLHF.

This chain's CDR3 is CASSQDLGVTGSNSPLHF. The CDR3 region has the DNA TGCGCCAGCAGCCAAGATTTGGGGGTAACAGGGAGTAATTCACCCCTCCACTTT. V usage is TRBV4-3 and J usage is TRBJ1-6; TRBD1 might be the D (6 bases). Germline V gene data show CDR1 as LGHNA and CDR2 as YSLEER. The CDR3 is 18 residues long. V was pared by 0 bases and J by 6 bases, with 18 bases between.

The chain has TRBV20-1 and TRBJ2-4, with D possibly matching TRBD2 (6 bases). From germline, CDR1 is DFQATT and CDR2 SNEGSKA (reference sequence). This CDR3 spans 16 amino acids. V lost 7 bases, J lost 4 bases, and 23 bases lay in between. The CDR3 bases are TGCAGTGTAAAAGGGGCGCGGGGAAAATCGAAAAACATTCAGTACTTC. The encoded protein is CSVKGARGKSKNIQYF.

This clonotype was found many times. The rearrangement uses TRBV7-3 and TRBJ2-4; D tentatively fits TRBD1 or TRBD2 (5 bases each). Trimming removed 8 bases from V and 7 bases from J, with 15 bases in between. There are 13 residues in the CDR3. Germline V gives CDR1 SGHTA, CDR2 FQGTGA. The DNA of the CDR3 is TGTGCCAGCTATGAGGGCAGGGAGAACATTCAGTACTTC. Residues: CASYEGRENIQYF.

The V and J genes are TRBV20-1 and TRBJ2-1; D possibly uses TRBD1 or TRBD2 (5 bases each). V shed 8 bases and J shed 12 bases, with 11 bases lying between them. The CDR3 runs 9 residues. CDR1 is DFQATT, CDR2 SNEGSKA, per germline (reference sequence). DNA of the CDR3: TGCAGTATCGGGACCATGCAGTTCTTC. Encoded protein: CSIGTMQFF.

Notes on this clonotype: This clone may be a read error of a much larger clone one base away. The chain links TRBV6-1 to TRBJ2-7; 10 bases line up with TRBD1. The length of the CDR3 is 14 residues. In germline, CDR1 is MNHNS, CDR2 SASEGT. V was clipped by 5 bases and J by 6 bases; unmatched bases: 7. CDR3 sequence reads: CASSQGTGVLEQYF. The DNA for the CDR3 is TGTGCCAGCAGTCAGGGGACAGGGGTTCTCGAGCAGTACTTC.

About this clonotype itself: A clone one base away is much larger, so this may be a read error. J is TRBJ1-2 and V is TRBV7-3; 9 nucleotides match TRBD1. This CDR3 is built from 15 residues. Germline-derived CDR1 and CDR2 are SGHTA and FQGTGA. The chain's CDR3 is CASSSSGQGLGGYLF. The CDR3 nucleotides are TGTGCCAGCAGCTCGTCGGGACAGGGACTGGGAGGCTACCTCTTC.

This clonotype was found many times. The genes are TRBV15 and TRBJ2-5; D is ambiguous. Germline V CDR1 and CDR2: LNHNV, YYDKDF (reference sequence). The CDR3 covers 15 residues. Trimming took off 0 bases at V and 2 bases at J, with 10 bases between the two ends. The CDR3 reads CATSRDPGSQETQYF. In DNA form, the CDR3 reads TGTGCCACCAGCAGAGATCCGGGCAGTCAAGAGACCCAGTACTTC.

As to this clonotype: This may arise from a read error, as a much more abundant clone is one base away. The CDR3 spells CASSVSGGACYNGQFF. CDR3 coding DNA: TGCGCCAGCAGTGTTAGCGGGGGGGCTTGCTACAATGGGCAGTTCTTC. V is TRBV5-1 and J is TRBJ2-1, with 11 bases matching TRBD2. CDR1 SGHRS and CDR2 YFSETQ come from the germline V gene. CDR3 length: 16 amino acids. The full variable domain, with the rest looked up from reference TRBV5-1 and TRBJ2-1, is KAGVTQTPRYLIKTRGQQVTLSCSPISGHRSVSWYQQTPGQGLQFLFEYFSETQRNKGNFPGRFSGRQFSNSRSEMNVSTLELGDSALYLCASSVSGGACYNGQFFGPGTRLTVL.

The chain joins TRBV20-1 to TRBJ2-3; 11 nucleotides align to TRBD2. This CDR3 comprises 15 residues. J was trimmed by 3 bases and V by 5 bases; bases with no gene match: 7. The germline V gene has CDR1 DFQATT and CDR2 SNEGSKA (reference sequence). As DNA, the CDR3 is TGCAGTGCTCAGACTAGCGGGGCTGGGACAGATACGCAGTATTTT. Translating it yields CSAQTSGAGTDTQYF.